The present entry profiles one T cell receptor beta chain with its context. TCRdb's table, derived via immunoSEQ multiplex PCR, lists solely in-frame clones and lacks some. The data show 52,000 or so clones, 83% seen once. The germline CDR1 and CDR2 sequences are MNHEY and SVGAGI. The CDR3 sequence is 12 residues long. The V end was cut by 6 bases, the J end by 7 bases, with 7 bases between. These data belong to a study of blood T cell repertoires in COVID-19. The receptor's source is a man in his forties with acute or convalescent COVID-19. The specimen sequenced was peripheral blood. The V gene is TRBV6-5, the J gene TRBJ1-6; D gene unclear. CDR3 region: CASREKNSPLHF. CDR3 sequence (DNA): TGTGCCAGCAGGGAGAAAAATTCACCCCTCCACTTT.